A selection of T cell receptor beta chains follows, all from one sample in a study of beta chain features in type 1 diabetes. Some clones are missing from TCRdb's copy, which holds only in-frame ones; the method was immunoSEQ multiplex PCR. The repertoire holds about 150,000 clones, with around 10% as singletons. The sample consisted of central memory CD4+ T cells from blood. These receptors all come from a man aged 18 to 29 in good health. The conserved cysteine and the conserved F or W are not part of the CDR3 here. Fields, in order: V gene, CDR3 protein.

V gene: TRBV4-3; CDR3 protein: ASSLKWNTEAF
V gene: TRBV5-6; CDR3 protein: ASSLLADQETQY
V gene: TRBV7-2; CDR3 protein: AWEYSYRGGELF
V gene: TRBV2; CDR3 protein: ASSEANTEAF
V gene: TRBV7-2; CDR3 protein: ASSLAGLTGELF
V gene: TRBV29-1; CDR3 protein: SVESRDGANVLT
V gene: TRBV19; CDR3 protein: ASSYYSTVNTEAF
V gene: TRBV27; CDR3 protein: ASSLGARPETQY
V gene: TRBV30; CDR3 protein: AWTEGSSYNEQF
V gene: TRBV29-1; CDR3 protein: SVSLAGVAYEQY
V gene: TRBV5-4; CDR3 protein: ASSLVGTDTQY
V gene: TRBV30; CDR3 protein: ARTGYGANVLT
V gene: TRBV7-2; CDR3 protein: ASTARMNTEAF
V gene: TRBV5-1; CDR3 protein: ASLPSFGHNEQF
V gene: TRBV15; CDR3 protein: ATSRDSYGYT
V gene: TRBV9; CDR3 protein: ASSVGPSRETQY
V gene: TRBV30; CDR3 protein: AWNRDRGIGYT
V gene: TRBV11-1; CDR3 protein: ASSPGLAGASDTQY
V gene: TRBV6-1; CDR3 protein: ASRKGTETYEQY
V gene: TRBV9; CDR3 protein: ASSVLGTAHYGYT
V gene: TRBV7-8; CDR3 protein: ASSLDPGAAGSYEQY
V gene: TRBV28; CDR3 protein: ASSFPWTGRAKNIQY
V gene: TRBV7-9; CDR3 protein: ASRPGTISGANVLT
V gene: TRBV23-1; CDR3 protein: ASSQWLLRPEAF
V gene: TRBV15; CDR3 protein: ATSRVREVEQF
V gene: TRBV5-5; CDR3 protein: ASRGGAVFTTDTQY
V gene: TRBV15; CDR3 protein: ATSRRQQNTEAF